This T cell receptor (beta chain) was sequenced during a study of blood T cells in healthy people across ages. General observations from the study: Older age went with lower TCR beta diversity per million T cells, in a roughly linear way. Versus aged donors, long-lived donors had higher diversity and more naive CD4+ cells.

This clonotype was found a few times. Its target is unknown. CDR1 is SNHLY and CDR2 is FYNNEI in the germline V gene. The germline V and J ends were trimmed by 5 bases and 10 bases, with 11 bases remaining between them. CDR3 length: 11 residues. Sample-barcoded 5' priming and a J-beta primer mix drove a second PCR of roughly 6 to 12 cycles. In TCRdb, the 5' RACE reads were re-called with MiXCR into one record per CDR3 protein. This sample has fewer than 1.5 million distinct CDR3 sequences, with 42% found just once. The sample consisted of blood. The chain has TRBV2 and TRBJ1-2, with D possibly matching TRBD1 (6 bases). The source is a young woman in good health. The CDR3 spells CASSSEGDYTF. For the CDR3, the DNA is TGTGCCAGCAGTTCCGAGGGGGACTACACCTTC. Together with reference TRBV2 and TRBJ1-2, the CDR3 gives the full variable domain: EPEVTQTPSHQVTQMGQEVILRCVPISNHLYFYWYRQILGQKVEFLVSFYNNEISEKSEIFDDQFSVERPDGSNFTLKIRSTKLEDSAMYFCASSSEGDYTFGSGTRLTVV.